This T cell receptor (beta chain) originates from a study of regulatory T cells in long-lasting Graves disease. Time point here: newly diagnosed GD, antithyroid drugs for less than 3 months. RNA extracted from PBMCs served as the sequencing template. Arm-PCR of CDR3 regions and iRepertoire HTBI primers were the basis on which TCR beta libraries were built. TCRdb ran MiXCR on the multiplex PCR reads and lists one entry per CDR3 protein. The sample includes 500,000 or so distinct CDR3 sequences, 16% of them seen just once. This sample was also put to use in a study of T cells in Graves' hyperthyroidism and ophthalmopathy. This second report adds: HTBI primers were used for first-round RT-PCR of the TCR CDR3.

The TCR sequence derives from a woman aged 35-65 years with Graves disease. The material was peripheral blood mononuclear cells (PBMCs), obtained at new diagnosis, from a patient treated with antithyroid drugs.

The CDR3 DNA sequence: TGTGCCAGCAGTCAGAATCGGGGCAGGCCCCAGCATTTT. Translating gives CASSQNRGRPQHF. The V and J genes are TRBV28 and TRBJ1-5, with D tentatively TRBD1 (5 bases). With 5 bases removed from V and 9 bases from J, the gap between germline ends came to 14 bases. The V gene's germline CDR1 is MDHEN and CDR2 SYDVKM. This CDR3 has 13 amino acids.